The next 25 T cell receptor beta chains were all read from a single sample in a study of CD8+ T cells in alopecia areata. Sequencing templates came from extracted RNA that was reverse transcribed into cDNA. Clones were sequenced by immunoSEQ multiplex PCR, and TCRdb holds only the in-frame ones, with some missing. The sample consists of some 190,000 clones, around 65% of them appearing once. Treatment reported: oral pan-JAK inhibitor, 5-10 mg twice daily. The input for sequencing was CD4+ T cells sorted from blood, taken between weeks 44 and 45, from a patient treated with tofacitinib. The receptors were sampled from a human donor with alopecia areata.

This clone turned up a few times. This sequence joins TRBV11-2 and TRBJ1-1, with D tentatively TRBD1 (5 bases). V dropped 5 bases and J dropped 2 bases, with 12 bases sitting between them. Germline loops: CDR1 SGHAT, CDR2 FQNNGV. This CDR3 contains 14 residues. As DNA, the CDR3 is TGTGCCAGCAGCAGTTCGGGGGGTAACACTGAAGCTTTCTTT. Protein sequence: CASSSSGGNTEAFF. The whole variable domain, filled in from reference TRBV11-2 and TRBJ1-1, reads EAGVAQSPRYKIIEKRQSVAFWCNPISGHATLYWYQQILGQGPKLLIQFQNNGVVDDSQLPKDRFSAERLKGVDSTLKIQPAKLEDSAVYLCASSSSGGNTEAFFGQGTRLTVV.

The chain combines TRBV6-5 with TRBJ1-2; 8 bases agree with TRBD1. V shed 7 bases and J 5 bases; nucleotides not matched to a gene: 12. This CDR3 has 15 amino acids. Germline V lookup: CDR1 MNHEY, CDR2 SVGAGI. The CDR3 sequence is CASIQSRGRGYGYTF. The CDR3 DNA follows: TGTGCCAGCATCCAGAGCAGGGGGCGTGGGTATGGCTACACCTTC.

The chain recombines TRBV4-3 with TRBJ2-3; the D call may be TRBD1 or TRBD2 (5 bases each). CDR1 LGHNA and CDR2 YSLEER come from the germline V gene. The length of the CDR3 is 16 residues. Trimming removed 0 bases from V and 9 bases from J, with 19 bases in between. CDR3 in DNA: TGCGCCAGCAGCCAAGATGCGGACACGGCCCGGGGAACGCAGTATTTT. This translates into CASSQDADTARGTQYF.

The J gene is TRBJ1-1, the V gene TRBV4-1; D uncertain. This CDR3 is built from 14 residues. V was trimmed by 0 bases and J by 3 bases, leaving 8 bases between them. Germline V gene data show CDR1 as MGHRA and CDR2 as YSYEKL. DNA for the CDR3: TGCGCCAGCAGCCAAGAGACAAGTTACACTGAAGCTTTCTTT. It encodes CASSQETSYTEAFF.

The CDR3 DNA reads as TGTGCCAGCAGTACCAATTCCAGGGGAGGCTATGGCTACACCTTC. Translated, it gives CASSTNSRGGYGYTF. V gene TRBV28 combines with J gene TRBJ1-2; a possible D gene is TRBD1 (6 bases). V lost 5 bases and J lost 4, with 17 bases in between. The CDR3 has 15 amino acids. Per the germline V gene, CDR1 is MDHEN and CDR2 is SYDVKM.

The chain links TRBV7-2 to TRBJ2-1; either TRBD1 or TRBD2 may fit D (6 bases each). Germline-derived CDR1 and CDR2 are SGHTA and FQGNSA. V was cut by 3 bases and J by 6 bases, with 9 bases left in between. This CDR3 spans 13 amino acids. CDR3 nucleotide sequence: TGTGCCAGCAGCTTGGGGGGCTCCAATGAGCAGTTCTTC. Translation gives CASSLGGSNEQFF.

J is TRBJ2-3 and V is TRBV5-1; D possibly corresponds to TRBD1 (6 bases). CDR3 size: 15 residues. Germline V gene lookup returns CDR1 SGHRS and CDR2 YFSETQ. V lost 5 bases and J 0 bases, leaving 13 bases between the germline ends. The DNA for the CDR3 is TGCGCCAGCAGTACCTACAGGGATAGCACAGATACGCAGTATTTT. Translating it yields CASSTYRDSTDTQYF.

The chain joins TRBV27 to TRBJ1-1; 7 positions agree with TRBD1. Germline V gene data show CDR1 as MNHEY and CDR2 as SMNVEV (reference sequence). The CDR3 is 14 residues long. V gave up 3 bases and J gave up 1 base; unmatched junction bases: 2. DNA for the CDR3: TGTGCCAGCAGTTTTCGACAGGGGAACACTGAAGCTTTCTTT. Its protein is CASSFRQGNTEAFF.

This clone was detected many times. The rearrangement joins TRBV19 to TRBJ1-1; D gene ambiguous. Germline values: CDR1 LNHDA, CDR2 SQIVND (reference sequence). The V gene lost 6 bases and the J gene lost 3 bases, with 14 bases spanning the gap. The CDR3 has 14 amino acids. The CDR3 here is CASSPLGTYTEAFF. CDR3 bases: TGTGCCAGTAGCCCCCTCGGTACCTACACTGAAGCTTTCTTT.

The chain joins TRBV5-1 to TRBJ2-7; D is possibly TRBD1 (6 bases). Germline V gene data show CDR1 as SGHRS and CDR2 as YFSETQ. The CDR3 contains 15 residues. V lost 4 bases to trimming and J lost 0 bases, with 14 bases between them. CDR3 DNA: TGCGCCAGCAGCCTGGGACAAAGAATCTCCTACGAGCAGTACTTC. This encodes CASSLGQRISYEQYF.

The chain recombines TRBV7-9 with TRBJ2-5; 8 bases agree with TRBD2. The CDR3 consists of 14 residues. The J segment lost 4 bases and the V segment lost 5 bases, leaving 6 bases of the junction unmatched. The V gene's germline CDR1 is SEHNR and CDR2 FQNEAQ (reference sequence). The CDR3 is CASSPGGASETQYF. The CDR3 DNA follows: TGTGCCAGCAGCCCCGGGGGGGCCTCAGAGACCCAGTACTTC.

V and J are TRBV29-1 and TRBJ2-5; 7 bases line up with TRBD1. J was trimmed by 3 bases and V by 6 bases; bases with no gene match: 1. Germline V lookup: CDR1 SQVTM, CDR2 ANQGSEA. The length of the CDR3 is 11 residues. The CDR3 DNA follows: TGCAGCGTCACAGGGGAAGAGACCCAGTACTTC. As protein: CSVTGEETQYF.

The chain is built from TRBV7-6 and TRBJ2-7, with TRBD2 matching over 7 bases. CDR1 is SGHVS, CDR2 FNYEAQ, per germline. The CDR3 loop spans 16 amino acids. V was pared by 1 base and J by 5 bases, with 11 bases of the junction left unmatched. The CDR3 loop reads CASSLEAPGGMDEQYF. The DNA for the CDR3 is TGTGCCAGCAGCTTAGAAGCCCCCGGGGGGATGGACGAGCAGTACTTC.

This clone was seen just once. The J gene is TRBJ2-7, the V gene TRBV30; D remains ambiguous. The germline gives CDR1 GTSNPN, CDR2 SVGIG (reference sequence). This CDR3 spans 12 amino acids. V was clipped by 0 bases and J by 6 bases, with 9 bases between them. CDR3 nucleotides: TGTGCCTGGAGTGTTTTAACAAGCGAGCAGTACTTC. It specifies CAWSVLTSEQYF.

The gene calls are TRBV25-1 and TRBJ2-7, with D uncertain. CDR3 size: 11 residues. Trimming left V 8 bases short and J 3 bases short, with 8 bases between. Germline loops: CDR1 MGHDK, CDR2 SYGVNS. The CDR3: CASQSYYEQYF. The CDR3 region has the DNA TGTGCCAGCCAGTCCTACTACGAGCAGTACTTC.

V gene TRBV5-1 combines with J gene TRBJ1-1; weak D call: TRBD1 (5 bases). V lost 4 bases, J lost 1 base, and 14 bases lay in between. The germline V gene has CDR1 SGHRS and CDR2 YFSETQ. The CDR3 covers 15 residues. The CDR3 DNA reads as TGCGCCAGCAGCCTAGGGGATTTGGCGAACACTGAAGCTTTCTTT. Translating gives CASSLGDLANTEAFF.

This clone was counted between two and nine times. The CDR3 sequence: CASSSGTLTGELFF. CDR3 nucleotide sequence: TGTGCCAGTAGTTCCGGGACACTCACCGGGGAGCTGTTTTTT. The chain couples TRBV19 to TRBJ2-2, with D perhaps matching TRBD1 (6 bases). V dropped 5 bases and J dropped 4 bases, with 11 bases sitting between them. CDR1 and CDR2 (germline): LNHDA, SQIVND (reference sequence). This CDR3 is built from 14 residues.

The chain joins TRBV18 to TRBJ2-7; 7 nucleotides match TRBD1. V shed 5 bases and J 5 bases; nucleotides not matched to a gene: 3. The CDR3 consists of 12 residues. CDR1 is KGHSH and CDR2 is LQKENI in the germline V gene. CDR3 loop: CASSVQGNEQYF. The CDR3 coding sequence is TGTGCCAGCTCAGTACAGGGGAACGAGCAGTACTTC.

This clone was recorded a few times. The chain links TRBV6-1 to TRBJ1-1; D might be TRBD1 (6 bases). Trimming cost V 5 bases and J 2 bases, with 12 bases left between them. The length of the CDR3 is 14 residues. Germline V gene sequence: CDR1 MNHNS, CDR2 SASEGT. This chain's CDR3 is CASSPRTDNTEAFF. The DNA of the CDR3 is TGTGCCAGCAGTCCTCGGACAGACAACACTGAAGCTTTCTTT.

V and J are TRBV6-5 and TRBJ1-2, with TRBD1 identical over 10 bases. This CDR3 has 13 amino acids. With 6 bases clipped from V and 8 bases from J, the junction kept 6 bases outside the gene matches. Germline V lookup: CDR1 MNHEY, CDR2 SVGAGI. CDR3 residues: CASSGRQGAGYTF. The CDR3 DNA reads TGTGCCAGCAGCGGTAGACAGGGGGCCGGCTACACCTTC.

There are a few counts of this clone. V usage is TRBV5-1 and J usage is TRBJ2-5; 11 nucleotides agree with TRBD2. The germline V gene encodes CDR1 SGHRS and CDR2 YFSETQ. The CDR3 extends over 15 amino acids. V lost 7 bases, J lost 2 bases, and 7 bases stayed unmatched. The CDR3 nucleotides read TGCGCCAGCTACAGACTAGCGGGGCAGCAAGAGACCCAGTACTTC. This sequence encodes CASYRLAGQQETQYF.

The rearrangement joins TRBV30 to TRBJ2-7, with D perhaps matching TRBD2 (6 bases). The CDR3 runs 15 residues. V lost 5 bases to trimming and J lost 6 bases, with 23 bases between them. CDR1 GTSNPN and CDR2 SVGIG come from the germline V gene (reference sequence). For the CDR3, the DNA is TGTGCCTGGCGCCCCGGTGGAGGGGCTTTCGCCGAGCAGTACTTC. Translation gives CAWRPGGGAFAEQYF. Filled out from reference TRBV30 and TRBJ2-7, the complete variable domain reads SQTIHQWPATLVQPVGSPLSLECTVEGTSNPNLYWYRQAAGRGLQLLFYSVGIGQISSEVPQNLSASRPQDRQFILSSKKLLLSDSGFYLCAWRPGGGAFAEQYFGPGTRLTVT.

This clone came up once. The chain has TRBV13 and TRBJ1-1, with 10 bases fitting TRBD1. J was trimmed by 5 bases and V by 2 bases; bases with no gene match: 5. Germline lookup yields CDR1 PRHDT and CDR2 FYEKMQ (reference sequence). The CDR3 has 15 residues. The CDR3 loop is CASSLSRDRGTEAFF. CDR3 nucleotides: TGTGCCAGCAGCTTATCCCGGGACAGGGGAACTGAAGCTTTCTTT. The full variable domain, its missing parts supplied by reference TRBV13 and TRBJ1-1, is AAGVIQSPRHLIKEKRETATLKCYPIPRHDTVYWYQQGPGQDPQFLISFYEKMQSDKGSIPDRFSAQQFSDYHSELNMSSLELGDSALYFCASSLSRDRGTEAFFGQGTRLTVV.

The chain joins TRBV29-1 to TRBJ1-1; perhaps TRBD1 as D (5 bases). This CDR3 comprises 13 residues. Looked up from germline, CDR1 is SQVTM and CDR2 is ANQGSEA. The CDR3 sequence: CSGRIGGNTEAFF. In DNA form, the CDR3 reads TGCTCCGGACGGATTGGGGGGAACACTGAAGCTTTCTTT.

The rearrangement links TRBV18 to TRBJ2-6; D unclear. Germline V CDR1 and CDR2: KGHSH, LQKENI. The CDR3 extends over 14 amino acids. V was clipped by 6 bases and J by 0 bases, with 6 bases between them. The CDR3: CASSGDSGANVLTF. The CDR3 DNA reads TGTGCCAGCTCTGGAGACTCTGGGGCCAACGTCCTGACTTTC.